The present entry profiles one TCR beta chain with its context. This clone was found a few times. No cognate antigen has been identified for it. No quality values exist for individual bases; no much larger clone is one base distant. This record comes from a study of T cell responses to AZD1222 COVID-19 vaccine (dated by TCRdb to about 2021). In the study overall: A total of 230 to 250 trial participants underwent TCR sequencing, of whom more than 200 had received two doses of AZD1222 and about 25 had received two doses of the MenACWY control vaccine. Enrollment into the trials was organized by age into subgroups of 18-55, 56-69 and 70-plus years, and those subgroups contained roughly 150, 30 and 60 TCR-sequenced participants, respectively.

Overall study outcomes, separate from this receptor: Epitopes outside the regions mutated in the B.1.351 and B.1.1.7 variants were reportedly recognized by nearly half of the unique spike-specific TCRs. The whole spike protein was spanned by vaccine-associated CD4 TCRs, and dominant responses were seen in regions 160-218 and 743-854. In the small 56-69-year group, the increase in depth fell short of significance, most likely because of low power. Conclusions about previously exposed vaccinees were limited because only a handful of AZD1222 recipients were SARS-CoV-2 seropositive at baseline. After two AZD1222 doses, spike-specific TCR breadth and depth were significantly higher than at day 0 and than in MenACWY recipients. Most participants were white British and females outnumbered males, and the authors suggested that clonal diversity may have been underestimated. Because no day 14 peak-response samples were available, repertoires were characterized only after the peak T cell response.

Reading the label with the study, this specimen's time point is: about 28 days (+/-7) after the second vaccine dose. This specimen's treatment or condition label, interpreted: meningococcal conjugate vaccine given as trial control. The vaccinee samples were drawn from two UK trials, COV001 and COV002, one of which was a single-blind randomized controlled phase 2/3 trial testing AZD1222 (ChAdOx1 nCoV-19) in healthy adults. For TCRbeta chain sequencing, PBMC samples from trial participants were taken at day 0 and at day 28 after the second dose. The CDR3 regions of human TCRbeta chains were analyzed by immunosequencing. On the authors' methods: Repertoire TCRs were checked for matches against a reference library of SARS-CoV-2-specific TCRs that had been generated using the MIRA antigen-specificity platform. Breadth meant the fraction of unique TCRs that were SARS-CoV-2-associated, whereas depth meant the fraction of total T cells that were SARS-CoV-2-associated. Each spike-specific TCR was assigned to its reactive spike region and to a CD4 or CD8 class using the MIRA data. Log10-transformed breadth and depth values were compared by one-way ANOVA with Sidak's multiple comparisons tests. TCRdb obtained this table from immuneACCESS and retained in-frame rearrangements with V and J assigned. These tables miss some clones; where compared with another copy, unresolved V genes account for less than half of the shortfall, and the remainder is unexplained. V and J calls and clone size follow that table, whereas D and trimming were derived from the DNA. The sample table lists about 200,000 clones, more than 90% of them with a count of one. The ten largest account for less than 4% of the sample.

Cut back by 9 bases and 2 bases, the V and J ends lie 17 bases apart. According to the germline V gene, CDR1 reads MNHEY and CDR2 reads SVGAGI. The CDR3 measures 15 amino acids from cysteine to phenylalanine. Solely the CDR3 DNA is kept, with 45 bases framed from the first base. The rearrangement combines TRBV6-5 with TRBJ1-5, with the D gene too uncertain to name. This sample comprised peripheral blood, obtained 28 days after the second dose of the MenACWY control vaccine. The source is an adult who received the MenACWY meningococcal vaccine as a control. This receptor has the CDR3 CASCRGSFRNQPQHF. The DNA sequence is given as TGTGCCAGTTGTCGAGGCAGTTTCCGCAATCAGCCCCAGCATTTT.